This T cell receptor beta chain was observed in a study of blood T cells in healthy people across ages. V was shortened by 5 bases and J by 3 bases, with 11 bases between the two germline ends. There are 14 residues in the CDR3. CDR1 is SNHLY, CDR2 FYNNEI, per germline. Together with a sample-barcoded 5' primer, a J-beta primer mix was included in a second PCR lasting about 7 to 11 cycles. Sequencing recovered at least 2.5 million CDR3-containing paired-end reads from each sample. Via MiXCR, TCRdb re-called the 5' RACE reads, giving one row per CDR3 protein. Of about 780,000 distinct CDR3 sequences listed, about 47% are singletons. Whole-study results and caveats: Estimated diversity that came from one million T cells was considered an underestimate.

A note on this clonotype: The target antigen is unknown.

Sequenced: blood. The V call is TRBV2, the J call TRBJ2-1; tentative D call: TRBD2 (6 bases). The receptor was isolated from a man older than 75 in good health. CDR3: CASSFQGGYNEQFF. The CDR3 DNA sequence: TGTGCCAGCAGTTTTCAGGGAGGCTACAATGAGCAGTTCTTC. Together with reference TRBV2 and TRBJ2-1, the CDR3 gives the full variable domain: EPEVTQTPSHQVTQMGQEVILRCVPISNHLYFYWYRQILGQKVEFLVSFYNNEISEKSEIFDDQFSVERPDGSNFTLKIRSTKLEDSAMYFCASSFQGGYNEQFFGPGTRLTVL.